One and the same sample provided the 24 T cell receptor beta chains below, sequenced in a study of long-term antiretroviral therapy in people with HIV. Run at survey level, the immunoSEQ assay was version v3.0. TCRdb's copy holds only in-frame clones and misses some; the assay was immunoSEQ multiplex PCR. The repertoire holds around 32,000 clones, with about 90% as singletons. Here the sequenced sample was unsorted PBMCs, taken 3.2 years before starting antiretroviral therapy. The source is a man aged 50-59 years with HIV.

The count of this clone is one. CDR3 sequence reads: CASSVGVAGNTDTQYF. CDR3 nucleotides: TGTGCCAGCAGCGTAGGGGTAGCGGGGAACACAGATACGCAGTATTTT. The genes are TRBV9 and TRBJ2-3, with 8 bases aligning to TRBD2. The V gene's germline CDR1 is SGDLS and CDR2 YYNGEE. This CDR3 is 16 amino acids long. V lost 0 bases to trimming and J lost 2 bases; unmatched junction nucleotides: 5.

The chain employs TRBV4-1 and TRBJ2-3, with a possible D match to TRBD2 (5 bases). V was shortened by 2 bases and J by 0 bases, with 18 bases between the two germline ends. This CDR3 contains 18 residues. Germline CDR1 and CDR2: MGHRA and YSYEKL. The CDR3 region is CASSQMTRQEGSTDTQYF. CDR3 nucleotide sequence: TGCGCCAGCAGCCAAATGACCCGGCAAGAGGGAAGCACAGATACGCAGTATTTT.

V is TRBV5-1 and J is TRBJ2-5; D uncertain. The CDR3 runs to 13 residues. V shed 0 bases and J shed 5 bases, with 8 bases lying between them. Germline V gene lookup returns CDR1 SGHRS and CDR2 YFSETQ. CDR3 bases: TGCGCCAGCAGCTTGGATGATTTTGAGACCCAGTACTTC. Amino acid sequence: CASSLDDFETQYF.

The V and J genes are TRBV7-9 and TRBJ1-1; D is ambiguous. Germline V gives CDR1 SEHNR, CDR2 FQNEAQ (reference sequence). The CDR3 extends over 16 amino acids. V shed 6 bases and J shed 1 base, with 18 bases lying between them. The CDR3 nucleotides read TGTGCCAGCAGGTCCCTAGGTGCAGGACCGAACACTGAAGCTTTCTTT. Amino acid sequence: CASRSLGAGPNTEAFF.

The chain links TRBV2 to TRBJ1-5, with 7 bases matching TRBD1. The CDR3 totals 15 residues. The J segment lost 2 bases and the V segment lost 6 bases, leaving 7 bases of the junction unmatched. Germline V gives CDR1 SNHLY, CDR2 FYNNEI. This CDR3 reads CASRRGTVGNQPQHF. CDR3 nucleotides: TGTGCCAGCAGGAGGGGGACAGTGGGCAATCAGCCCCAGCATTTT.

V usage is TRBV5-1 and J usage is TRBJ2-2, with D unclear. Germline lookup yields CDR1 SGHRS and CDR2 YFSETQ. The CDR3 runs 14 residues. V dropped 2 bases and J dropped 0 bases, with 5 bases sitting between them. CDR3 sequence: CASSFTTNTGELFF. The DNA of the CDR3 is TGCGCCAGCAGCTTTACAACGAACACCGGGGAGCTGTTTTTT. Full variable domain (missing parts from reference TRBV5-1 and TRBJ2-2): KAGVTQTPRYLIKTRGQQVTLSCSPISGHRSVSWYQQTPGQGLQFLFEYFSETQRNKGNFPGRFSGRQFSNSRSEMNVSTLELGDSALYLCASSFTTNTGELFFGEGSRLTVL.

The V call is TRBV9, the J call TRBJ1-2; D uncertain. V was clipped by 2 bases and J by 6 bases, with 17 bases between them. CDR3 length equals 15 residues. Germline V gene sequence: CDR1 SGDLS, CDR2 YYNGEE. The CDR3 is CASSVIVGSIDGYTF. Written as DNA, the CDR3 is TGTGCCAGCAGCGTTATCGTAGGGAGTATCGATGGCTACACCTTC.

This chain links TRBV7-6 with TRBJ1-5; D possibly corresponds to TRBD1 (6 bases). The CDR3 consists of 11 residues. Between the trimmed V and J ends, which lost 5 bases and 7 bases, there was a span of 6 bases. CDR1 is SGHVS and CDR2 is FNYEAQ in the germline V gene. The CDR3 nucleotides are TGTGCCAGCAGCAGGGGGCAGCCCCAGCATTTT. Translated, it gives CASSRGQPQHF.

The J gene is TRBJ2-3, the V gene TRBV4-2; 7 positions match TRBD1. The trim removed 3 bases at V and 5 bases at J, leaving 5 bases unmatched. In germline, CDR1 is LGHNA, CDR2 YNFKEQ. The CDR3 contains 14 residues. This chain's CDR3 is CASSHRDSQDTQYF. The CDR3 coding sequence is TGTGCCAGCAGCCATCGGGACAGCCAAGATACGCAGTATTTT.

The chain is built from TRBV7-9 and TRBJ2-1, with D unresolved. The V gene lost 3 bases and the J gene lost 7 bases, with 19 bases spanning the gap. The CDR3 is 16 amino acids. The germline CDR1 and CDR2 sequences are SEHNR and FQNEAQ (reference sequence). CDR3 sequence (DNA): TGTGCCAGCAGCTTCGTCCTCGGGTCGGTGTGGAATGAGCAGTTCTTC. This gives the protein CASSFVLGSVWNEQFF.

This chain uses TRBV30 with TRBJ2-1; no reliable D call. Trimming shortened V by 4 bases and J by 4 bases, and 14 bases separated the two germline ends. The CDR3 spans 14 residues. Germline assignment: CDR1 GTSNPN and CDR2 SVGIG (reference sequence). The CDR3 here is CAWNWQYSYNEQFF. Here the CDR3 DNA reads TGTGCCTGGAACTGGCAGTATTCTTACAATGAGCAGTTCTTC. The variable domain in full, completed from reference TRBV30 and TRBJ2-1, reads SQTIHQWPATLVQPVGSPLSLECTVEGTSNPNLYWYRQAAGRGLQLLFYSVGIGQISSEVPQNLSASRPQDRQFILSSKKLLLSDSGFYLCAWNWQYSYNEQFFGPGTRLTVL.

The chain combines TRBV7-8 with TRBJ1-2; maybe TRBD1 (5 bases). V was trimmed by 2 bases and J by 2 bases, leaving 12 bases between them. Germline CDR1 reads SGHVS; CDR2 reads FQNEAQ. This CDR3 is 15 amino acids long. The CDR3 DNA reads as TGTGCCAGCAGCTTATGGGGCAGCACCAACTATGGCTACACCTTC. Translating it yields CASSLWGSTNYGYTF.

This clone appeared a few times. V gene TRBV7-8 combines with J gene TRBJ1-2; D gene unclear. This CDR3 has 14 amino acids. V dropped 0 bases and J dropped 6 bases, with 11 bases sitting between them. The germline CDR1 and CDR2 sequences are SGHVS and FQNEAQ. This chain's CDR3 is CASSLAGKRDGYTF. The CDR3, as DNA: TGTGCCAGCAGCTTAGCTGGGAAGAGGGATGGCTACACCTTC.

This chain joins TRBV5-1 and TRBJ2-2, with D possibly being TRBD2 (7 bases). The CDR3 extends over 16 amino acids. In germline, CDR1 is SGHRS, CDR2 YFSETQ. Trimming stripped 4 bases from V and 7 bases from J, with 20 bases between. CDR3 DNA sequence: TGCGCCAGCAGCCCCTCGGGGGGCAATGTGGGCGGGGAGCTGTTTTTT. This translates into CASSPSGGNVGGELFF. Full variable domain (outside the CDR3, taken from reference TRBV5-1 and TRBJ2-2): KAGVTQTPRYLIKTRGQQVTLSCSPISGHRSVSWYQQTPGQGLQFLFEYFSETQRNKGNFPGRFSGRQFSNSRSEMNVSTLELGDSALYLCASSPSGGNVGGELFFGEGSRLTVL.

The CDR3 nucleotides read TGTGCCAGCAGTTACCCTCTCAGGGATGGCTACACCTTC. Translated, it gives CASSYPLRDGYTF. The chain employs TRBV6-6 and TRBJ1-2, with a weak D call TRBD1 (5 bases). CDR1 and CDR2 (germline): MNHNY, SVGAGI (reference sequence). The CDR3 runs 13 residues. The V end was cut by 2 bases, the J end by 6 bases, with 10 bases between.

The genes are TRBV18 and TRBJ2-7, with D unclear. The CDR3 has 12 amino acids. V lost 2 bases to trimming and J lost 7 bases, with 9 bases between them. From germline, CDR1 is KGHSH and CDR2 LQKENI. CDR3 protein: CASSPSPVEQYF. CDR3 nucleotide sequence: TGTGCCAGCTCACCATCCCCTGTGGAGCAGTACTTC.

The chain combines TRBV30 with TRBJ1-3; D is unresolved. CDR1 and CDR2 from the germline V gene are GTSNPN and SVGIG (reference sequence). The CDR3 length is 13 residues. Trimming took 0 bases from V and 7 from J, leaving 10 bases between them. The CDR3 here is CAWSVDLRNTIYF. The CDR3, as DNA: TGTGCCTGGAGTGTAGACTTGCGCAACACCATATATTTT.

This clone was observed once. This chain connects TRBV10-2 to TRBJ1-1, with 9 bases lining up with TRBD1. The J segment lost 4 bases and the V segment lost 2 bases, leaving 5 bases of the junction unmatched. The CDR3 consists of 15 residues. Germline loops: CDR1 WSHSY, CDR2 SAAADI. CDR3 protein: CASSEGGQGFTEAFF. In nucleotides, the CDR3 is TGCGCCAGCAGTGAGGGGGGACAGGGTTTCACTGAAGCTTTCTTT.

This chain connects TRBV29-1 to TRBJ1-4, with TRBD1 matching 10 bases. The V and J ends lost 7 bases and 6 bases, in that order; junction bases with no gene match: 5. The CDR3 covers 13 residues. Germline CDR1 SQVTM, CDR2 ANQGSEA. The CDR3 is CSAMGQGHEKLFF. Here the CDR3 DNA reads TGCAGCGCAATGGGACAGGGGCATGAAAAACTGTTTTTT.

This clone was picked up a small number of times. This chain connects TRBV5-1 to TRBJ2-7, with D unresolved. The germline V gene encodes CDR1 SGHRS and CDR2 YFSETQ. The CDR3 loop spans 11 amino acids. V was clipped by 2 bases and J by 6 bases, with 6 bases between them. The CDR3 bases are TGCGCCAGCAGCTTCCGCAGCGAGCAGTACTTC. Translated, it gives CASSFRSEQYF.

V gene TRBV18 combines with J gene TRBJ2-5, with 13 bases fitting TRBD2. Germline-derived CDR1 and CDR2 are KGHSH and LQKENI. J lost 5 bases, V lost 4 bases, and 4 bases had no gene match. This CDR3 is built from 15 residues. CDR3 DNA: TGTGCCAGCTCACGAGGACTAGCGGGAGTGGAGACCCAGTACTTC. It is translated as CASSRGLAGVETQYF.

This chain uses TRBV5-6 with TRBJ2-7; the match to TRBD1 covers 8 bases. Losses at the gene ends were 3 bases for V and 9 bases for J; bases not matched to a gene: 20. CDR3 length equals 17 residues. Looked up from germline, CDR1 is SGHDT and CDR2 is YYEEEE. CDR3 coding DNA: TGTGCCAGCAGCTGTCCGGACAGGGATCCTAACGTCTGCGGGCAGTACTTC. Translating it yields CASSCPDRDPNVCGQYF.

V and J are TRBV28 and TRBJ1-1; 7 positions match TRBD1. Trimming cost V 4 bases and J 8 bases; bases outside gene matches: 13. The CDR3 has 15 residues. Germline V gene data show CDR1 as MDHEN and CDR2 as SYDVKM. Written as DNA, the CDR3 is TGTGCCAGCAGTTCGACAGGGTTTTTGGCGATAGAAGCTTTCTTT. Its translation: CASSSTGFLAIEAFF.

V gene TRBV6-1 combines with J gene TRBJ1-6; D may be TRBD1 (5 bases). This CDR3 region has 12 residues. The ends were cut back, 5 bases at V and 18 bases at J, with 17 bases in the middle. Germline lookup yields CDR1 MNHNS and CDR2 SASEGT. CDR3 sequence (DNA): TGTGCCAGCAGTAACGAACCGGGACTGACCCACTTT. Encoded protein: CASSNEPGLTHF.